A single sample gave rise to the 23 T cell receptor beta chains below, sequenced in a study of T cell changes during pregnancy in multiple sclerosis. Repertoires were generated with immunoSEQ multiplex PCR, while TCRdb's copy carries only in-frame clones and drops some. The data show 20,000 to 25,000 clones, around 90% seen once. This specimen consisted of CD4+ T cells from peripheral blood mononuclear cells, obtained in the third trimester of pregnancy. The receptors stem from a female donor with multiple sclerosis, enrolled in a pregnancy study.

The chain combines TRBV18 with TRBJ2-5, with TRBD1 identical over 7 bases. Germline CDR1 and CDR2: KGHSH and LQKENI. J was trimmed by 3 bases and V by 2 bases; bases with no gene match: 3. This CDR3 spans 14 amino acids. CDR3 DNA sequence: TGTGCCAGCTCACCAAACAGGGGAAAAGAGACCCAGTACTTC. It translates to CASSPNRGKETQYF. The whole variable domain, remainder taken from reference TRBV18 and TRBJ2-5, is NAGVMQNPRHLVRRRGQEARLRCSPMKGHSHVYWYRQLPEEGLKFMVYLQKENIIDESGMPKERFSAEFPKEGPSILRIQQVVRGDSAAYFCASSPNRGKETQYFGPGTRLLVL.

The chain joins TRBV9 to TRBJ1-3, with a possible D match to TRBD1 (5 bases). Germline V lookup: CDR1 SGDLS, CDR2 YYNGEE. CDR3 length equals 15 residues. V was clipped by 1 base and J by 0 bases, with 8 bases between them. This CDR3 is CASSVQGSSGNTIYF. The DNA of the CDR3 is TGTGCCAGCAGCGTACAGGGAAGCTCTGGAAACACCATATATTTT.

The chain uses TRBV2 and TRBJ2-7; 8 nucleotides agree with TRBD1. Germline V gene data show CDR1 as SNHLY and CDR2 as FYNNEI. The CDR3 has 16 amino acids. J was trimmed by 4 bases and V by 0 bases; bases with no gene match: 8. CDR3 DNA: TGTGCCAGCAGTGAAGCACCCCCCCGGGACAGGTACGAGCAGTACTTC. This encodes CASSEAPPRDRYEQYF.

CDR3 sequence reads: CASSFRTASPKKLFF. The CDR3 region has the DNA TGTGCCAGCAGTTTCCGGACAGCGAGCCCAAAAAAACTGTTTTTT. The V and J genes are TRBV28 and TRBJ1-4, with D maybe TRBD1 (6 bases). V lost 3 bases and J lost 9, with 17 bases in between. Germline loops: CDR1 MDHEN, CDR2 SYDVKM. The CDR3 spans 15 residues.

The chain joins TRBV9 to TRBJ2-5; 7 nucleotides align to TRBD2. V gave up 0 bases and J gave up 3 bases; unmatched junction bases: 2. The V gene's germline CDR1 is SGDLS and CDR2 YYNGEE. This CDR3 spans 14 amino acids. The CDR3 protein is CASSVGLAEETQYF. The CDR3 coding sequence is TGTGCCAGCAGCGTAGGGCTAGCGGAAGAGACCCAGTACTTC.

The V call is TRBV6-5, the J call TRBJ2-7; D is perhaps TRBD1 (6 bases). The CDR3 contains 13 residues. Germline CDR1 and CDR2: MNHEY and SVGAGI. V was clipped by 2 bases and J by 4 bases, with 9 bases between them. The CDR3 loop is CASSYTRGYEQYF. CDR3 nucleotides: TGTGCCAGCAGTTACACCAGGGGATACGAGCAGTACTTC.

This chain links TRBV6-5 with TRBJ1-2; D gene unclear. The CDR3 extends over 14 amino acids. Per germline, CDR1 MNHEY and CDR2 SVGAGI. V lost 6 bases to trimming and J lost 0 bases, with 11 bases between them. CDR3 residues: CASSSMTPNYGYTF. The CDR3 DNA sequence: TGTGCCAGCAGCTCGATGACACCTAACTATGGCTACACCTTC.

The chain couples TRBV18 to TRBJ1-4; maybe TRBD1 (5 bases). The CDR3 is 13 amino acids. Trimming shortened V by 3 bases and J by 6 bases, and 8 bases separated the two germline ends. Germline CDR1 and CDR2: KGHSH and LQKENI. CDR3 coding DNA: TGTGCCAGCTCACCTGGGGCAGATGAAAAACTGTTTTTT. Translating it yields CASSPGADEKLFF. Variable domain in full (rest from reference TRBV18 and TRBJ1-4): NAGVMQNPRHLVRRRGQEARLRCSPMKGHSHVYWYRQLPEEGLKFMVYLQKENIIDESGMPKERFSAEFPKEGPSILRIQQVVRGDSAAYFCASSPGADEKLFFGSGTQLSVL.

V is TRBV18 and J is TRBJ1-5; 9 bases line up with TRBD1. CDR1 KGHSH and CDR2 LQKENI come from the germline V gene. The CDR3 sequence is 14 residues long. V was pared by 6 bases and J by 5 bases, with 5 bases of the junction left unmatched. The chain's CDR3 is CASSPDRGYQPQHF. DNA of the CDR3: TGTGCCAGCTCCCCTGACAGGGGGTATCAGCCCCAGCATTTT.

The chain employs TRBV5-6 and TRBJ2-1; D gene uncertain. V was trimmed by 2 bases and J by 4 bases, leaving 10 bases between them. Germline V CDR1 and CDR2: SGHDT, YYEEEE. CDR3 size: 14 residues. This chain's CDR3 is CASSFIPVYNEQFF. CDR3 coding DNA: TGTGCCAGCAGCTTCATACCAGTTTACAATGAGCAGTTCTTC.

This chain links TRBV5-8 with TRBJ2-3, with 8 positions matching TRBD2. The CDR3 loop spans 20 amino acids. Looked up from germline, CDR1 is SGHTS and CDR2 is YDEGEE. J lost 0 bases, V lost 2 bases, and 17 bases had no gene match. The CDR3 spells CASSFRIASGLSSSTDTQYF. The CDR3 region has the DNA TGTGCCAGCAGCTTCCGAATCGCTAGCGGGTTAAGCAGTAGCACAGATACGCAGTATTTT. Full variable domain (missing parts from reference TRBV5-8 and TRBJ2-3): EAGVTQSPTHLIKTRGQQATLRCSPISGHTSVYWYQQALGLGLQFLLWYDEGEERNRGNFPPRFSGRQFPNYSSELNVNALELEDSALYLCASSFRIASGLSSSTDTQYFGPGTRLTVL.

The rearrangement uses TRBV27 and TRBJ1-2, with D possibly TRBD1 on 5 matching bases. With 0 bases removed from V and 2 bases from J, the gap between germline ends came to 16 bases. The germline gives CDR1 MNHEY, CDR2 SMNVEV (reference sequence). This CDR3 is 17 amino acids long. CDR3 in DNA: TGTGCCAGCAGTTTATCACCAGGACAAACCCTCAACTATGGCTACACCTTC. This gives the protein CASSLSPGQTLNYGYTF.

The V gene is TRBV6-5, the J gene TRBJ2-7; 9 nucleotides align to TRBD1. The V gene end was trimmed by 8 bases and the J gene end by 6 bases; junction bases not matched to a gene: 8. Germline CDR1 and CDR2: MNHEY and SVGAGI. The CDR3 covers 13 residues. Here the CDR3 DNA reads TGTGCCAGCTGGACCACAGGGGGCCTCGAGCAGTACTTC. This encodes CASWTTGGLEQYF.

V usage is TRBV7-2 and J usage is TRBJ1-2, with no clear D. Germline loops: CDR1 SGHTA, CDR2 FQGNSA. CDR3 length: 14 residues. V shed 4 bases and J shed 2 bases, with 11 bases lying between them. The CDR3 DNA is TGTGCCAGCAGCTCAAAGCGAGGGAACTATGGCTACACCTTC. It encodes CASSSKRGNYGYTF.

This clone was detected only a few times. The V gene is TRBV5-4, the J gene TRBJ1-2; possibly TRBD1 for D (5 bases). The germline V gene encodes CDR1 SGHNT and CDR2 YYREEE (reference sequence). The CDR3 contains 13 residues. V was trimmed by 1 base and J by 3 bases, leaving 7 bases between them. CDR3 sequence (DNA): TGTGCCAGCAGCTTGCCGGGGGACTATGGCTACACCTTC. Translated, it gives CASSLPGDYGYTF.

This clone was detected only once. Other DNA variants within this sample encode the same CDR3. The chain employs TRBV6-1 and TRBJ1-5; TRBD1 aligns across 7 bases. Germline CDR1 is MNHNS and CDR2 is SASEGT. The trim removed 4 bases at V and 6 bases at J, leaving 3 bases unmatched. There are 13 residues in the CDR3. The CDR3 region is CASSVGGGQPQHF. The DNA of the CDR3 is TGTGCCAGCAGTGTAGGGGGCGGTCAGCCCCAGCATTTT.

The chain uses TRBV7-9 and TRBJ2-3; 9 bases are a match to TRBD1. The CDR3 runs to 18 residues. The ends lost 1 base at V and 2 bases at J; junction bases unmatched: 10. Per germline, CDR1 SEHNR and CDR2 FQNEAQ (reference sequence). As DNA, the CDR3 is TGTGCCAGCAGCTTAGGCGGATCCACAGGGGGCAACACAGATACGCAGTATTTT. Protein product: CASSLGGSTGGNTDTQYF.

V usage is TRBV4-2 and J usage is TRBJ1-3; TRBD1 matches at 10 bases. Losses at the gene ends were 0 bases for V and 0 bases for J; bases not matched to a gene: 2. Germline V gene lookup returns CDR1 LGHNA and CDR2 YNFKEQ. The CDR3 totals 17 residues. CDR3 bases: TGTGCCAGCAGCCAAGACGGGACAGGGGCCTCTGGAAACACCATATATTTT. Amino acid sequence: CASSQDGTGASGNTIYF.

This rearrangement joins TRBV30 to TRBJ2-3; 8 bases match TRBD2. This CDR3 has 15 residues. The J segment lost 1 base and the V segment lost 2 bases, leaving 5 bases of the junction unmatched. Germline V gene data show CDR1 as GTSNPN and CDR2 as SVGIG (reference sequence). The CDR3 region has the DNA TGTGCCTGGAGTCTCGGGGGGGCCGGCACAGATACGCAGTATTTT. Translation: CAWSLGGAGTDTQYF.

The J gene is TRBJ1-3, the V gene TRBV6-6; tentative D call: TRBD1 (6 bases). This CDR3 spans 16 amino acids. With 8 bases removed from V and 0 bases from J, the gap between germline ends came to 17 bases. Germline V gene data show CDR1 as MNHNY and CDR2 as SVGAGI (reference sequence). The CDR3 sequence is CASRYRQDSSGNTIYF. The DNA of the CDR3 is TGTGCCAGCCGGTATCGACAGGACAGCTCTGGAAACACCATATATTTT.

The rearrangement uses TRBV13 and TRBJ2-1; 9 positions match TRBD1. Germline V gene lookup returns CDR1 PRHDT and CDR2 FYEKMQ (reference sequence). The CDR3 is 14 amino acids. Trimming at V came to 5 bases and at J to 6 bases, leaving 5 bases not matched to a gene. The CDR3, as DNA: TGTGCCAGCAGCCGTCCGACAGGGGGCAATGAGCAGTTCTTC. Encoded protein: CASSRPTGGNEQFF.

A few counts support this clone. This chain links TRBV7-2 with TRBJ2-2; D may be TRBD2 (6 bases). V was pared by 0 bases and J by 7 bases, with 6 bases between. CDR3 length equals 13 residues. CDR1 SGHTA and CDR2 FQGNSA come from the germline V gene. DNA of the CDR3: TGTGCCAGCAGCTTAGCGCGGGGCGGGGAGCTGTTTTTT. Encoded protein: CASSLARGGELFF.

The chain links TRBV9 to TRBJ1-5; D is perhaps TRBD1 (5 bases). Germline CDR1 SGDLS, CDR2 YYNGEE. The CDR3 length is 13 residues. Trimming removed 4 bases from V and 5 bases from J, with 10 bases in between. The CDR3, as DNA: TGTGCCAGCAGCCCCGACAGTTATCAGCCCCAGCATTTT. Protein sequence: CASSPDSYQPQHF.